The rows below give T cell receptor beta chains drawn from one sample of a study of identical twins. TCRdb analysed the 5' RACE reads with MiXCR anew, one entry per CDR3 protein. The sample has roughly 500,000 distinct CDR3 sequences, roughly a fifth seen once. These sequences were also reported in another study, on T cells expressing NK-cell markers.

The sample comprised CD4+ T cells sorted from blood. These receptors all come from a woman under 30 in good health. The CDR3 runs from the conserved cysteine through the conserved F or W. A D gene is named only where the DNA matches it firmly. A row's size may be missing; if present it is once, few, many or a size class.

v_call: TRBV6-6
clone_size: once
j_call: TRBJ2-5
d_call: -
cdr3_aa: CASRVRTQETQYF
cdr3_nt: TGTGCCAGCAGAGTACGGACTCAGGAGACCCAGTACTTC

v_call: TRBV2
clone_size: -
j_call: TRBJ2-1
d_call: -
cdr3_aa: CASSAELTGFF
cdr3_nt: TGTGCCAGCAGTGCAGAACTTACGGGGTTCTTC

v_call: TRBV12-3/TRBV12-4
clone_size: -
j_call: TRBJ1-4
d_call: -
cdr3_aa: CASSSRGGGYEKLFF
cdr3_nt: TGTGCCAGCAGTTCCCGAGGGGGTGGTTATGAAAAACTGTTTTTT

v_call: TRBV6-4
clone_size: -
j_call: TRBJ2-7
d_call: -
cdr3_aa: CASSGPQALYEQYF
cdr3_nt: TGTGCCAGCAGTGGACCACAGGCCTTATACGAGCAGTACTTC

v_call: TRBV6-2/TRBV6-3
clone_size: -
j_call: TRBJ2-3
d_call: TRBD2
cdr3_aa: CASKLGLAARDTQYF
cdr3_nt: TGTGCCAGCAAACTTGGACTAGCGGCCAGGGATACGCAGTATTTT

v_call: TRBV12-3/TRBV12-4
clone_size: -
j_call: TRBJ1-1
d_call: -
cdr3_aa: CASSLALTVGGTEAFF
cdr3_nt: TGTGCCAGCAGTTTAGCCCTAACGGTGGGTGGCACTGAAGCTTTCTTT

v_call: TRBV6-1
clone_size: few
j_call: TRBJ1-1
d_call: -
cdr3_aa: CASSITGNTEAFF
cdr3_nt: TGTGCCAGCAGTATCACAGGGAACACTGAAGCTTTCTTT

v_call: TRBV24-1
clone_size: few
j_call: TRBJ2-1
d_call: TRBD2
cdr3_aa: CATSGLADNEQFF
cdr3_nt: TGTGCCACCAGTGGTCTAGCGGACAATGAGCAGTTCTTC

v_call: TRBV5-1
clone_size: -
j_call: TRBJ2-3
d_call: TRBD1
cdr3_aa: CASSWTGDTQYF
cdr3_nt: TGCGCCAGCAGCTGGACAGGCGATACGCAGTATTTT

v_call: TRBV15
clone_size: -
j_call: TRBJ2-7
d_call: -
cdr3_aa: CATSRDEGYEQYF
cdr3_nt: TGTGCCACCAGCAGAGATGAAGGCTACGAGCAGTACTTC

v_call: TRBV25-1
clone_size: many
j_call: TRBJ1-1
d_call: -
cdr3_aa: CASSELRDTEAFF
cdr3_nt: TGTGCCAGCAGTGAATTAAGGGACACTGAAGCTTTCTTT

v_call: TRBV29-1
clone_size: -
j_call: TRBJ2-2
d_call: -
cdr3_aa: CSVEDPRGFTGELFF
cdr3_nt: TGCAGCGTTGAAGACCCCAGGGGTTTCACCGGGGAGCTGTTTTTT

v_call: TRBV12-3/TRBV12-4
clone_size: -
j_call: TRBJ2-3
d_call: TRBD1
cdr3_aa: CASSFRQGWDTQYF
cdr3_nt: TGTGCCAGCAGTTTTAGACAGGGATGGGATACGCAGTATTTT

v_call: TRBV29-1
clone_size: -
j_call: TRBJ1-1
d_call: -
cdr3_aa: CSAATWDTEAFF
cdr3_nt: TGCAGCGCCGCCACTTGGGACACTGAAGCTTTCTTT

v_call: TRBV9
clone_size: -
j_call: TRBJ2-2
d_call: TRBD1
cdr3_aa: CASSGTGGSGELFF
cdr3_nt: TGTGCCAGTTCCGGGACAGGGGGCTCCGGGGAGCTGTTTTTT

v_call: TRBV5-1
clone_size: -
j_call: TRBJ2-2
d_call: TRBD2
cdr3_aa: CASSPWTSGGTGELFF
cdr3_nt: TGCGCCAGCAGCCCTTGGACTAGCGGGGGAACCGGGGAGCTGTTTTTT

v_call: TRBV7-2
clone_size: few
j_call: TRBJ2-3
d_call: -
cdr3_aa: CASSLDYRTQYF
cdr3_nt: TGTGCCAGCAGCCTGGACTACCGTACGCAGTATTTT

v_call: TRBV6-5
clone_size: few
j_call: TRBJ2-7
d_call: -
cdr3_aa: CASSSVSVAYEQYF
cdr3_nt: TGTGCCAGCAGTTCCGTCTCGGTGGCCTACGAGCAGTACTTC

v_call: TRBV15
clone_size: -
j_call: TRBJ2-5
d_call: TRBD2
cdr3_aa: CATSGLLGTGGGETQYF
cdr3_nt: TGTGCCACCAGCGGGCTCCTAGGAACGGGAGGCGGGGAGACCCAGTACTTC

v_call: TRBV6-6
clone_size: -
j_call: TRBJ1-1
d_call: -
cdr3_aa: CASLAFTEAFF
cdr3_nt: TGTGCCAGCCTCGCGTTCACTGAAGCTTTCTTT

v_call: TRBV2
clone_size: -
j_call: TRBJ2-1
d_call: -
cdr3_aa: CASSRSLHNEQFF
cdr3_nt: TGTGCCAGCAGTCGTAGTCTTCACAATGAGCAGTTCTTC

v_call: TRBV20-1
clone_size: -
j_call: TRBJ2-1
d_call: -
cdr3_aa: CSARGTTGDSYNEQFF
cdr3_nt: TGCAGTGCTAGGGGAACCACGGGGGACTCCTACAATGAGCAGTTCTTC